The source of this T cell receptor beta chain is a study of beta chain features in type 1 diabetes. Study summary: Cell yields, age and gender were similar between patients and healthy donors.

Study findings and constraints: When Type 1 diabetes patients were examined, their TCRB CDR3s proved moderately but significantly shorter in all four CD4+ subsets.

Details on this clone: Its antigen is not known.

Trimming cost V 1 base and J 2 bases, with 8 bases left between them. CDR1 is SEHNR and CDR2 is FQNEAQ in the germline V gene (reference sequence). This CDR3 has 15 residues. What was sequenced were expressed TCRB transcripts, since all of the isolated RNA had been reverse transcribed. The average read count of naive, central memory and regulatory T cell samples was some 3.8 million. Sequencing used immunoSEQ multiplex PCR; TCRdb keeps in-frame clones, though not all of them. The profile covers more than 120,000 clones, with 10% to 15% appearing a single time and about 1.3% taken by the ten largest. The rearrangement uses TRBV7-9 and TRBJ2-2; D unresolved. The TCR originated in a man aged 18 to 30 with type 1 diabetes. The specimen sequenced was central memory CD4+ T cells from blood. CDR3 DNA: TGTGCCAGCAGCTTAGGGTCCCCCAACACCGGGGAGCTGTTTTTT. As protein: CASSLGSPNTGELFF.